This entry features one T cell receptor (beta chain) sequence. Antigen unknown. This sample stems from a study of response to subunit inactivated influenza vaccine. Study observations and caveats: The authors put forward the suggestion that each seasonal influenza vaccination may bring in only a limited number of new T cells.

TCRdb re-analysed the RT-PCR reads in MiXCR, keeping a single row per CDR3 protein. The sample includes fewer than 800,000 distinct CDR3 sequences, less than 20% of them seen just once. The CDR3 runs 14 residues. Germline-derived CDR1 and CDR2 are SGHTA and FQGNSA. V lost 5 bases to trimming and J lost 8 bases; unmatched junction nucleotides: 7. The V call is TRBV7-2, the J call TRBJ2-1, with 9 bases aligning to TRBD2. This TCR was recovered from a man aged 45 to 65 who received an inactivated influenza vaccine. The sequencing used PBMCs from blood, collected 11 to 12 days after vaccination. The DNA for the CDR3 is TGTGCCAGCAGCCAACGATGGACTAGCGATGAGCAGTTCTTC. It translates to CASSQRWTSDEQFF.